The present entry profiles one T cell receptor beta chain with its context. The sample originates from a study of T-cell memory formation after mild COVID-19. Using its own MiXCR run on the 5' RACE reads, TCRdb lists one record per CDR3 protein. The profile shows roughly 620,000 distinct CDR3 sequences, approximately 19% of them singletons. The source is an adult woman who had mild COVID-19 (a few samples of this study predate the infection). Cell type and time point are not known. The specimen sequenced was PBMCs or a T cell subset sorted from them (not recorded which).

CDR3 amino acids: CASSLVGSPVETQYF. In DNA, the CDR3 is TGTGCCAGCAGTTTAGTAGGTTCGCCCGTGGAGACCCAGTACTTC. The chain recombines TRBV12-3 or TRBV12-4 with TRBJ2-5; D call uncertain. The CDR3 covers 15 residues. The germline V and J ends were trimmed by 1 base and 5 bases, with 14 bases remaining between them.